This T cell receptor beta chain derives from a study of control samples from healthy donors and cancer patients. V lost 0 bases, J lost 1 base, and 6 bases lay in between. The length of the CDR3 is 13 residues. Germline assignment: CDR1 GTSNPN and CDR2 SVGIG (reference sequence). Clones were read by immunoSEQ multiplex PCR, and TCRdb kept only the in-frame ones, dropping some. The table has roughly 69,000 clones, approximately 83% seen once. This TCR was recovered from a man in his 60s in good health. The chain is built from TRBV30 and TRBJ1-1; no clear D gene. The source material was blood. The CDR3 sequence is CAWSVQTNTEAFF. CDR3 sequence (DNA): TGTGCCTGGAGTGTACAAACGAACACTGAAGCTTTCTTT.